This T cell receptor beta chain stems from a study of neurological immune-mediated disorders. The time point was: technical triplicate 1. Sorted libraries were made with about 1.1 million CD4+ or CD8+ T cells. This clonotype was recorded many times. Its antigen is currently unknown. Deletions cut 1 base from V and 9 bases from J, with 13 bases between. This CDR3 has 15 amino acids. Germline V lookup: CDR1 SGHAT, CDR2 FQNNGV. Study outcomes and limitations: Healthy controls had more TCR clonal expansion than multiple sclerosis, which showed the least, whereas HTLV-1-associated myelopathy showed the most.

The making of cDNA relied on 5'RACE with 10-nucleotide random UMIs. TCRdb used MiXCR to reprocess the 5' RACE reads, holding one entry per CDR3 protein. The top ten hold roughly 5.5% of the sample, which has approximately 23,000 distinct CDR3 sequences, around 14% seen once. The V call is TRBV11-2, the J call TRBJ1-6; D may be TRBD1 (6 bases). The sequence was obtained from a female donor with HTLV-1-associated myelopathy (HAM/TSP). The specimen sequenced was CD4+ T cells from blood. The CDR3 coding sequence is TGTGCCAGCAGCTTAGGGGTGACAGGCGGTTCACCCCTCCACTTT. Translation gives CASSLGVTGGSPLHF.